The 30 T cell receptor beta chains in this list originate from one sample, sequenced in a study of T cell repertoires in cytomegalovirus infection. These receptors' antigens are unknown. TCRdb reanalysed the reads using MiXCR and keeps one entry per CDR3 protein. The repertoire holds approximately 300,000 distinct CDR3 sequences, with 25% to 35% as singletons. Sequenced material: cultured PBMCs, taken from culture after CMV antigen stimulation. The receptor source for this set is a human donor in good health (CMV status not recorded). Some clones in this sample may be carry-over from other donors' samples.

The chain links TRBV5-1 to TRBJ1-1; unclear D gene. Germline CDR1 reads SGHRS; CDR2 reads YFSETQ. The CDR3 loop spans 14 amino acids. Trimming left V 3 bases short and J 0 bases short, with 9 bases between. The CDR3 coding sequence is TGCGCCAGCAGCTACTCCGCTTTGAACACTGAAGCTTTCTTT. Its protein is CASSYSALNTEAFF.

This clonotype was detected many times. The chain joins TRBV7-9 to TRBJ2-1; no reliable D call. Germline V gene lookup returns CDR1 SEHNR and CDR2 FQNEAQ (reference sequence). V dropped 2 bases and J dropped 1 base, with 18 bases sitting between them. The CDR3 spans 18 residues. The CDR3 DNA is TGTGCCAGCAGCTTAATGTGGCGACTGTCTGGGTCCTACAATGAGCAGTTCTTC. Translation gives CASSLMWRLSGSYNEQFF.

The rearrangement links TRBV4-2 to TRBJ1-5; TRBD1 matches at 7 bases. Germline CDR1 LGHNA, CDR2 YNFKEQ. This CDR3 is 16 amino acids long. The V gene end was trimmed by 0 bases and the J gene end by 2 bases; junction bases not matched to a gene: 4. The CDR3 bases are TGTGCCAGCAGCCAAGAAGACAGGGAAGGCAATCAGCCCCAGCATTTT. This encodes CASSQEDREGNQPQHF.

V and J are TRBV6-4 and TRBJ1-5; D may be TRBD1 (6 bases). Germline-derived CDR1 and CDR2 are MRHNA and SNTAGT. V was pared by 4 bases and J by 8 bases, with 24 bases between. CDR3 length: 17 residues. Written as DNA, the CDR3 is TGTGCCAGCAGTGGTCTTTCGGGGTTGGGGGCGAGAAAGCCCCAGCATTTT. It codes for CASSGLSGLGARKPQHF.

This clonotype was picked up one time. The V and J genes are TRBV3-1 and TRBJ1-6; a possible D gene is TRBD1 (5 bases). From germline, CDR1 is LGHDT and CDR2 YNNKEL (reference sequence). V was cut by 5 bases and J by 6 bases, with 14 bases left in between. CDR3 length equals 15 residues. CDR3 region: CASSVRGPINSPLHF. CDR3 nucleotides: TGTGCCAGCAGCGTTCGGGGACCGATTAATTCACCCCTCCACTTT.

The chain is built from TRBV28 and TRBJ1-2; D is unclear. The V and J ends lost 2 bases and 5 bases respectively, with 12 bases between them. Germline assignment: CDR1 MDHEN and CDR2 SYDVKM. The CDR3 totals 14 residues. Written as DNA, the CDR3 is TGTGCCAGCAGTTTAGGTGGCAACTTATATGGCTACACCTTC. Protein product: CASSLGGNLYGYTF.

The chain combines TRBV20-1 with TRBJ1-1; TRBD1 aligns across 10 bases. CDR1 is DFQATT and CDR2 is SNEGSKA in the germline V gene (reference sequence). Trimming removed 0 bases from V and 4 bases from J; junction bases left unmatched: 5. The CDR3 runs 15 residues. This CDR3 is CSARDGGQGSTEAFF. CDR3 in DNA: TGCAGTGCTAGAGATGGGGGACAGGGGAGCACTGAAGCTTTCTTT.

The CDR3 DNA is TGCGCCAGCAGCCTAGGACAGGGCCCAGATACGCAGTATTTT. Translated, it gives CASSLGQGPDTQYF. The chain is built from TRBV5-1 and TRBJ2-3; 8 bases match TRBD1. V lost 4 bases, J lost 4 bases, and 5 bases stayed unmatched. Per germline, CDR1 SGHRS and CDR2 YFSETQ. The CDR3 loop spans 14 amino acids.

The rearrangement links TRBV4-1 to TRBJ2-7; D gene ambiguous. The CDR3 is made up of 14 amino acids. Trimming took off 5 bases at V and 2 bases at J, with 13 bases between the two ends. In germline, CDR1 is MGHRA, CDR2 YSYEKL. The CDR3 here is CASSTGRYPYEQYF. DNA of the CDR3: TGCGCCAGCAGCACCGGCAGATATCCCTACGAGCAGTACTTC.

The chain employs TRBV19 and TRBJ2-1, with D possibly being TRBD2 (6 bases). Looked up from germline, CDR1 is LNHDA and CDR2 is SQIVND (reference sequence). This CDR3 spans 13 amino acids. V was pared by 2 bases and J by 7 bases, with 9 bases between. CDR3 nucleotide sequence: TGTGCCAGTAGTATAAACCGGGGGAATGAGCAGTTCTTC. It yields the protein CASSINRGNEQFF.

The V and J genes are TRBV12-3 or TRBV12-4 and TRBJ1-5; D is undetermined. This CDR3 is 13 amino acids long. V was trimmed by 6 bases and J by 0 bases, leaving 6 bases between them. CDR3 residues: CASSSHSNQPQHF. CDR3 DNA: TGTGCCAGCAGCTCCCATAGCAATCAGCCCCAGCATTTT.

This clonotype was counted a few times. The chain uses TRBV6-2 or TRBV6-3 and TRBJ2-2; 12 bases align to TRBD2. This CDR3 is 18 amino acids long. The V gene end was trimmed by 2 bases and the J gene end by 2 bases; junction bases not matched to a gene: 6. Germline V CDR1 and CDR2: MNHEY, SVGEGT. As DNA, the CDR3 is TGTGCCAGCAGTTACCCCTCTAGCGGGAGGGCTAACACCGGGGAGCTGTTTTTT. Protein product: CASSYPSSGRANTGELFF.

CDR3 DNA: TGTGCCAGCAGCTTGAGAGGTAGCGGGGGGGCATCCAAAGAGACCCAGTACTTC. This codes for CASSLRGSGGASKETQYF. This chain uses TRBV11-2 with TRBJ2-5; TRBD2 matches at 11 bases. The germline CDR1 and CDR2 sequences are SGHAT and FQNNGV. Trimming removed 3 bases from V and 3 bases from J; junction bases left unmatched: 12. This CDR3 has 18 residues. The full variable domain, completed using reference TRBV11-2 and TRBJ2-5, is EAGVAQSPRYKIIEKRQSVAFWCNPISGHATLYWYQQILGQGPKLLIQFQNNGVVDDSQLPKDRFSAERLKGVDSTLKIQPAKLEDSAVYLCASSLRGSGGASKETQYFGPGTRLLVL.

The CDR3 region is CASSRGGSYNSPLHF. The CDR3 DNA reads as TGTGCCAGCAGCCGCGGGGGCTCCTATAATTCACCCCTCCACTTT. The V and J genes are TRBV25-1 and TRBJ1-6, with D perhaps matching TRBD1 (5 bases). Germline V gene data show CDR1 as MGHDK and CDR2 as SYGVNS. Trimming shortened V by 6 bases and J by 0 bases, and 9 bases separated the two germline ends. CDR3 size: 15 residues.

This CDR3 is CASSPGQPLSTEAFF. The CDR3, as DNA: TGTGCCAGCAGCCCCGGACAGCCTTTGAGCACTGAAGCTTTCTTT. The chain recombines TRBV7-9 with TRBJ1-1; tentatively, D is TRBD1 (6 bases). Looked up from germline, CDR1 is SEHNR and CDR2 is FQNEAQ (reference sequence). The CDR3 is 15 residues long. Trimming took 5 bases from V and 4 from J, leaving 17 bases between them.

CDR3 DNA: TGTGCCATCCTGGACAGTACCCGCACAGATACGCAGTATTTT. Protein sequence: CAILDSTRTDTQYF. The rearrangement uses TRBV10-3 and TRBJ2-3; a possible D gene is TRBD1 (6 bases). This CDR3 spans 14 amino acids. V was pared by 8 bases and J by 1 base, with 13 bases between. Looked up from germline, CDR1 is ENHRY and CDR2 is SYGVKD.

This clonotype was counted once. This chain uses TRBV19 with TRBJ2-3, with 8 bases lining up with TRBD1. The CDR3 loop spans 14 amino acids. From germline, CDR1 is LNHDA and CDR2 SQIVND (reference sequence). V dropped 3 bases and J dropped 10; count of bases not matched to a gene: 9. CDR3 bases: TGTGCCAGTAGTATTTCCGGTCAGGGGGCTTCGCAGTATTTT. It translates to CASSISGQGASQYF.

This CDR3 reads CASSSWTGIEAFF. CDR3 in DNA: TGTGCCAGCAGCTCCTGGACAGGGATTGAAGCTTTCTTT. This rearrangement joins TRBV7-2 to TRBJ1-1; 8 nucleotides match TRBD1. Germline loops: CDR1 SGHTA, CDR2 FQGNSA. V lost 4 bases to trimming and J lost 7 bases; unmatched junction nucleotides: 5. This CDR3 spans 13 amino acids.

The gene calls are TRBV18 and TRBJ2-7; TRBD2 matches 8 bases. Germline CDR1 KGHSH, CDR2 LQKENI. After removal of 3 bases from V and 2 bases from J, the junction contained 6 bases not matched to a gene. The CDR3 covers 15 residues. This chain's CDR3 is CASSPISGSTYEQYF. The CDR3 DNA reads as TGTGCCAGCTCACCTATAAGCGGGAGTACCTACGAGCAGTACTTC.

This clonotype was observed at least ten times. This rearrangement joins TRBV7-2 to TRBJ2-7, with 8 nucleotides matching TRBD2. This CDR3 is 16 amino acids long. Trimming at V came to 0 bases and at J to 0 bases, leaving 4 bases not matched to a gene. Germline CDR1 reads SGHTA; CDR2 reads FQGNSA. CDR3 nucleotide sequence: TGTGCCAGCAGCTTAGCAGGGCGGGGGGCCTCCTACGAGCAGTACTTC. Translation gives CASSLAGRGASYEQYF.

This clonotype was detected only a few times. The J gene is TRBJ2-7, the V gene TRBV11-2; a weak D match, TRBD1 (5 bases). The length of the CDR3 is 15 residues. CDR1 is SGHAT and CDR2 is FQNNGV in the germline V gene. V lost 4 bases to trimming and J lost 0 bases, with 13 bases between them. CDR3 in DNA: TGTGCCAGCAGCTCCAACAGGTGGAACTCCTACGAGCAGTACTTC. Its translation: CASSSNRWNSYEQYF. The variable domain in full, completed from reference TRBV11-2 and TRBJ2-7, reads EAGVAQSPRYKIIEKRQSVAFWCNPISGHATLYWYQQILGQGPKLLIQFQNNGVVDDSQLPKDRFSAERLKGVDSTLKIQPAKLEDSAVYLCASSSNRWNSYEQYFGPGTRLTVT.

This clonotype was picked up many times. The chain combines TRBV12-5 with TRBJ2-7; no clear D. Germline values: CDR1 LGHNT, CDR2 FRNRAP. V dropped 1 base and J dropped 3 bases, with 4 bases sitting between them. The CDR3 contains 12 residues. The CDR3: CASGLASYEQYF. CDR3 in DNA: TGTGCTAGTGGTTTGGCCAGCTACGAGCAGTACTTC.

The chain joins TRBV19 to TRBJ2-1, with D perhaps matching TRBD2 (6 bases). Germline lookup yields CDR1 LNHDA and CDR2 SQIVND (reference sequence). The CDR3 loop spans 13 amino acids. The ends were cut back, 1 base at V and 8 bases at J, with 9 bases in the middle. The DNA for the CDR3 is TGTGCCAGTAGTATAGGGGAGGAGGATGAGCAGTTCTTC. This sequence encodes CASSIGEEDEQFF.

The chain has TRBV19 and TRBJ1-2; 7 bases line up with TRBD1. In germline, CDR1 is LNHDA, CDR2 SQIVND (reference sequence). J gave up 4 bases and V 7 bases, and 12 bases lay outside the gene matches. CDR3 length: 15 amino acids. CDR3 nucleotides: TGTGCCAGTACCTCAACCCGGGACAGCTTCTATGGCTACACCTTC. Its protein product is CASTSTRDSFYGYTF.

The chain employs TRBV19 and TRBJ2-7, with a tentative D call TRBD1 (6 bases). There are 15 residues in the CDR3. Germline V gene sequence: CDR1 LNHDA, CDR2 SQIVND (reference sequence). V lost 6 bases, J lost 2 bases, and 17 bases lay in between. CDR3 nucleotides: TGTGCCAGTAGCCCCTACGGGACATCGACCTACGAGCAGTACTTC. Encoded protein: CASSPYGTSTYEQYF.

The gene calls are TRBV2 and TRBJ2-3; 10 bases are shared with TRBD2. V was clipped by 6 bases and J by 6 bases; unmatched bases: 12. CDR3 size: 16 residues. Germline V lookup: CDR1 SNHLY, CDR2 FYNNEI. The CDR3 here is CASRDPLAGAADTQYF. CDR3 bases: TGTGCCAGCAGAGACCCTCTAGCGGGAGCAGCGGATACGCAGTATTTT.

V gene TRBV27 combines with J gene TRBJ2-7, with D perhaps TRBD1 or TRBD2 (5 bases each). This CDR3 has 13 residues. Germline CDR1 reads MNHEY; CDR2 reads SMNVEV (reference sequence). The CDR3 region has the DNA TGTGAATCTAGGGCTACTGGGGGTATTGAGCAGTACTTC. Protein sequence: CESRATGGIEQYF.

The chain employs TRBV27 and TRBJ2-7; no clear D gene. The CDR3 consists of 15 residues. CDR1 and CDR2 from the germline V gene are MNHEY and SMNVEV (reference sequence). V lost 4 bases and J lost 0, with 13 bases in between. This chain's CDR3 is CASSSLEQLSYEQYF. DNA of the CDR3: TGTGCCAGCAGTTCCCTCGAGCAGCTCTCCTACGAGCAGTACTTC.

This clonotype was detected many times. The V gene is TRBV20-1, the J gene TRBJ2-1; D possibly uses TRBD1 or TRBD2 (5 bases each). From germline, CDR1 is DFQATT and CDR2 SNEGSKA (reference sequence). This CDR3 contains 14 residues. Between the trimmed V and J ends, which lost 3 bases and 1 base, there was a span of 10 bases. The CDR3 DNA sequence: TGCAGTGCTAGTTTGAGGGGATCCTACAATGAGCAGTTCTTC. This gives the protein CSASLRGSYNEQFF.

This clonotype turned up a few times. The chain joins TRBV20-1 to TRBJ2-5; D uncertain. V was trimmed by 3 bases and J by 3 bases, leaving 8 bases between them. CDR1 DFQATT and CDR2 SNEGSKA come from the germline V gene (reference sequence). This CDR3 region has 12 residues. The CDR3 DNA reads TGCAGTGCTAGGGACGCCAAAGAGACCCAGTACTTC. Protein sequence: CSARDAKETQYF.